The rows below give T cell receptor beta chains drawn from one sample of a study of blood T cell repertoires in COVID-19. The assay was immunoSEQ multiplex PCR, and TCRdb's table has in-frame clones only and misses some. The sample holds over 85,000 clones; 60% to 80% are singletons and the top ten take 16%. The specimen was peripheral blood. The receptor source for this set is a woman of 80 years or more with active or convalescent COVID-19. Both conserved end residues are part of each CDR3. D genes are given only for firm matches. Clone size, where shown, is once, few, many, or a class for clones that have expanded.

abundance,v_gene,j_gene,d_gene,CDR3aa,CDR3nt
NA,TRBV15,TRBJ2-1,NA,CATSGRGGRELDNEQFF,TGTGCCACCAGCGGCCGAGGGGGGCGGGAGTTGGACAATGAGCAGTTCTTC
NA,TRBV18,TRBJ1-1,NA,CASSPNRVRNTEAFF,TGTGCCAGCTCACCAAACAGGGTGCGGAACACTGAAGCTTTCTTT
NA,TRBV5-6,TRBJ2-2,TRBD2,CASSLLGLGRSTGELFF,TGTGCCAGCAGCTTGTTGGGACTAGGCCGTTCCACCGGGGAGCTGTTTTTT
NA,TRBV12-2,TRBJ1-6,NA,CASRLTPGQGISPLHF,TGTGCAAGTCGATTGACACCGGGACAGGGAATTTCACCCCTCCACTTT
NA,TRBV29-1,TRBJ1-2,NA,CSVEAPGQRYGYTF,TGCAGCGTTGAGGCACCCGGACAGAGATATGGCTACACCTTC
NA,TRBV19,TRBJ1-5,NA,CASIGLRDQPQHF,TGTGCCAGTATCGGGTTGAGAGATCAGCCCCAGCATTTT
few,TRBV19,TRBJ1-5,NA,CASSIRGIGNQPQHF,TGTGCCAGTAGTATCAGGGGTATAGGCAATCAGCCCCAGCATTTT
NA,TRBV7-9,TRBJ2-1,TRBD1,CASSDRDREDNEQFF,TGTGCCAGCAGCGACCGGGACAGGGAGGACAATGAGCAGTTCTTC
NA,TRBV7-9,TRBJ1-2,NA,CASSLVGGGAHGYTF,TGTGCCAGCAGCTTAGTAGGAGGGGGGGCGCATGGCTACACCTTC
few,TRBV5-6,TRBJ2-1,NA,CASSLVQYNEQFF,TGTGCCAGCAGCTTGGTCCAGTACAATGAGCAGTTCTTC
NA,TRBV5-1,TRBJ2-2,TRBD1,CASSRTGINTGELFF,TGCGCCAGCAGCAGGACAGGCATCAACACCGGGGAGCTGTTTTTT
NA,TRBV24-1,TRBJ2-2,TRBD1,CATSDLTGGREELFF,TGTGCCACCAGTGATTTGACAGGGGGCAGAGAGGAGCTGTTTTTT
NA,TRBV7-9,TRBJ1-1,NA,CASSSQVNTEAFF,TGTGCCAGCAGCTCGCAGGTGAACACTGAAGCTTTCTTT
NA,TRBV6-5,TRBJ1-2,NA,CASSPQGGYGYTF,TGTGCCAGCAGTCCACAGGGTGGCTATGGCTACACCTTC
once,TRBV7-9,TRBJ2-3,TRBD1,CASSTRQGVLTDTQYF,TGTGCCAGCAGCACCAGACAGGGAGTTTTGACAGATACGCAGTATTTT
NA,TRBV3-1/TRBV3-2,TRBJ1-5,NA,CASSQGKGDPSNQPQHF,TGTGCCAGCAGCCAAGGTAAGGGGGACCCTAGCAATCAGCCCCAGCATTTT
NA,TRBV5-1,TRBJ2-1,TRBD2,CASSTDSGRGYNEQFF,TGCGCCAGCAGCACAGATAGCGGGAGGGGGTACAATGAGCAGTTCTTC